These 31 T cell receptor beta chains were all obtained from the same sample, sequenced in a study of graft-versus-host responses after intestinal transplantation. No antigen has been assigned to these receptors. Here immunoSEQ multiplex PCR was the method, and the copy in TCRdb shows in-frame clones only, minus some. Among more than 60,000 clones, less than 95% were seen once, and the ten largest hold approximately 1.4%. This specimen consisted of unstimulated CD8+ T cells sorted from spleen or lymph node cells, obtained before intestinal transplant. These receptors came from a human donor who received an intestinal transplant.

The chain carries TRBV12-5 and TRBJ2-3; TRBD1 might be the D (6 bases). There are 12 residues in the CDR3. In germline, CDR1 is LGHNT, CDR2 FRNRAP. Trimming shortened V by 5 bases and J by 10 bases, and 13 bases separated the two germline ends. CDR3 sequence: CASGRDNLAQYF. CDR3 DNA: TGTGCTAGTGGTCGGGACAATCTCGCGCAGTATTTT.

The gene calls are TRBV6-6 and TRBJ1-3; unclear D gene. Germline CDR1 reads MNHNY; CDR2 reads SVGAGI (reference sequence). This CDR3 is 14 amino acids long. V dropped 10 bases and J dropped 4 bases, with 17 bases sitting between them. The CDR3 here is CAIRPNHLGNTIYF. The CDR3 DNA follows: TGTGCCATCCGCCCCAACCACTTGGGAAACACCATATATTTT.

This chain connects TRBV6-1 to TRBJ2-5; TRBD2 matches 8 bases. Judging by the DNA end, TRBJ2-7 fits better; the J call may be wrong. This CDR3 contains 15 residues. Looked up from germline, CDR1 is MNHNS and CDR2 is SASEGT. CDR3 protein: CASSGVAGTTHEQYF. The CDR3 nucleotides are TGTGCCAGCAGTGGGGTAGCGGGGACAACCCACGAGCAGTACTTC.

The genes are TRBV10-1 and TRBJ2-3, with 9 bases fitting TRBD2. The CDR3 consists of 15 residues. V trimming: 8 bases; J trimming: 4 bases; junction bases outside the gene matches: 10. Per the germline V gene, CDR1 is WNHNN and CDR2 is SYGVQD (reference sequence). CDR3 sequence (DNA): TGCGCCAGCGCCGGGACTAGCCGAGTAGCAGATACGCAGTATTTT. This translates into CASAGTSRVADTQYF.

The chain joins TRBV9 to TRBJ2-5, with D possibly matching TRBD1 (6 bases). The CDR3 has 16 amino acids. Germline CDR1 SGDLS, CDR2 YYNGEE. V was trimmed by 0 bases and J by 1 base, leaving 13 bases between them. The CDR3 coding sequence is TGTGCCAGCAGCGTAGCAGGGGAACCCCTCCAAGAGACCCAGTACTTC. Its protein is CASSVAGEPLQETQYF.

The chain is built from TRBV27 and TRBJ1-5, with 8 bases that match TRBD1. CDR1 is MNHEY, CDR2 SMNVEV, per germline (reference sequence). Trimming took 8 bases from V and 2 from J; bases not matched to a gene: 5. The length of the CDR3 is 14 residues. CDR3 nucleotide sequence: TGTGCCAGCCGCCTGACAGGGGGCAATCAGCCCCAGCATTTT. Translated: CASRLTGGNQPQHF.

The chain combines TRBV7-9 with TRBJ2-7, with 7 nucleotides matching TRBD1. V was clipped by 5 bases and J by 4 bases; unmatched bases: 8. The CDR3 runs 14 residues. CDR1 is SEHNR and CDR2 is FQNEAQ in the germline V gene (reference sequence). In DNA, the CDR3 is TGTGCCAGCAGCCGACCGGGACAGACATACGAGCAGTACTTC. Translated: CASSRPGQTYEQYF.

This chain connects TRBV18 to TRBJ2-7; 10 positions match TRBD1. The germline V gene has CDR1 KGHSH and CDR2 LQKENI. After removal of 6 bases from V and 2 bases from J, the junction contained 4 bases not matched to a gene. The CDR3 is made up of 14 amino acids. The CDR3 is CASSPGTGAYEQYF. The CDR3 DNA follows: TGTGCCAGCTCTCCCGGGACAGGGGCCTACGAGCAGTACTTC.

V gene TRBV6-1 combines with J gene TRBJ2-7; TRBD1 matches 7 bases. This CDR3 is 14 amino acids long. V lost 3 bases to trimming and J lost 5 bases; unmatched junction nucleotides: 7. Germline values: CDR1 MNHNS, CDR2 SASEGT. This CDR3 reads CASSEVETGNEQYF. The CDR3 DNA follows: TGTGCCAGCAGTGAGGTGGAGACAGGGAACGAGCAGTACTTC.

The CDR3 region has the DNA TGCGCCAGCAGCCAAGACCCAACTAGCGTAATTCGCGATACGCAGTATTTT. Translated, it gives CASSQDPTSVIRDTQYF. The V gene is TRBV4-1, the J gene TRBJ2-3, with 7 bases lining up with TRBD2. CDR1 and CDR2 (germline): MGHRA, YSYEKL. There are 17 residues in the CDR3. V trimming: 0 bases; J trimming: 6 bases; junction bases outside the gene matches: 12.

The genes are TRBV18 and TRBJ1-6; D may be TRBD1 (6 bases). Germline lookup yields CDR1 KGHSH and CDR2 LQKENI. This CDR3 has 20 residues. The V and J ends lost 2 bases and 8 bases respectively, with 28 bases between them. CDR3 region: CASSPREGTRLHFPHSPLHF. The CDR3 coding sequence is TGTGCCAGCTCACCAAGGGAGGGGACAAGGCTCCACTTCCCTCATTCACCCCTCCACTTT.

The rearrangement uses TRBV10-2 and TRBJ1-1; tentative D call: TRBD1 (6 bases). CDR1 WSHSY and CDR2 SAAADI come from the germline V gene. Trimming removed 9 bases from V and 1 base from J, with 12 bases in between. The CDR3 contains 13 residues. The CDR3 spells CASEGGANTEAFF. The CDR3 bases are TGCGCCAGTGAGGGGGGGGCGAACACTGAAGCTTTCTTT.

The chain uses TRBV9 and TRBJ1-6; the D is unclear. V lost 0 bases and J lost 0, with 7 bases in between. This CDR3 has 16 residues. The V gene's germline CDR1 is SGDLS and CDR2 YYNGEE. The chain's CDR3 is CASSVGGSSYNSPLHF. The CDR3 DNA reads TGTGCCAGCAGCGTAGGTGGCAGCTCCTATAATTCACCCCTCCACTTT.

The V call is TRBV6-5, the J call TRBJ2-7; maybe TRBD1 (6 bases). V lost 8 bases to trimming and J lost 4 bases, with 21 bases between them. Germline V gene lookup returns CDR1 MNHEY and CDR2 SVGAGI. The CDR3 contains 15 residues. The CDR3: CASAADGQGLYEQYF. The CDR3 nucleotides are TGTGCCAGCGCCGCTGATGGGCAGGGGCTTTACGAGCAGTACTTC.

In DNA form, the CDR3 reads TGTGCCAGCAGCGGCACTTTCCAAGAGACCCAGTACTTC. It encodes CASSGTFQETQYF. The V and J genes are TRBV9 and TRBJ2-5; unclear D gene. This CDR3 spans 13 amino acids. V was trimmed by 3 bases and J by 1 base, leaving 7 bases between them. Germline V lookup: CDR1 SGDLS, CDR2 YYNGEE.

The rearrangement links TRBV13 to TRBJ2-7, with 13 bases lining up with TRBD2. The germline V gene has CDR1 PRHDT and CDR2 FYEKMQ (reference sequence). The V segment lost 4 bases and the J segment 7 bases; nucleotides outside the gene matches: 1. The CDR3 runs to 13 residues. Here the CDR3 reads CASSWTSGGEQYF. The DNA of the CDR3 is TGTGCCAGCAGCTGGACTAGCGGGGGTGAGCAGTACTTC. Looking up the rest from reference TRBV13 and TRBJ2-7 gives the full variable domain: AAGVIQSPRHLIKEKRETATLKCYPIPRHDTVYWYQQGPGQDPQFLISFYEKMQSDKGSIPDRFSAQQFSDYHSELNMSSLELGDSALYFCASSWTSGGEQYFGPGTRLTVT.

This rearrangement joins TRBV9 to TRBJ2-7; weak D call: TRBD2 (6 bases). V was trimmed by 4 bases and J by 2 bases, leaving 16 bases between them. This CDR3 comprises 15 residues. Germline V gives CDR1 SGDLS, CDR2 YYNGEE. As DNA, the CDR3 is TGTGCCAGCAGCCCAGAGGGTAGCGGACCCTACGAGCAGTACTTC. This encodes CASSPEGSGPYEQYF.

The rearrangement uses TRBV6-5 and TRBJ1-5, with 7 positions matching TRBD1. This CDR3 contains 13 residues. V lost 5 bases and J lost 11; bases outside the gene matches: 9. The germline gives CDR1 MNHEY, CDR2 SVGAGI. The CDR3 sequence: CASSSRGELSQHF. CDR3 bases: TGTGCCAGCAGTAGCAGGGGGGAATTGTCCCAGCATTTT.

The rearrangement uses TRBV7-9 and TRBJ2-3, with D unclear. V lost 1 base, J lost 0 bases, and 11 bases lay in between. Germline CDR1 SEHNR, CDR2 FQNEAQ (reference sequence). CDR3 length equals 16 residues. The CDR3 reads CASSLVTGPSTDTQYF. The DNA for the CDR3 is TGTGCCAGCAGCTTAGTGACGGGTCCCAGCACAGATACGCAGTATTTT.

The CDR3 loop is CASSLGGGLAVQETQYF. In DNA, the CDR3 is TGTGCCAGCAGCTTAGGGGGGGGGCTAGCGGTACAAGAGACCCAGTACTTC. This chain joins TRBV11-2 and TRBJ2-5, with D possibly TRBD2 on 7 matching bases. The CDR3 is 17 amino acids. Germline V gives CDR1 SGHAT, CDR2 FQNNGV. V shed 1 base and J shed 2 bases, with 17 bases lying between them.

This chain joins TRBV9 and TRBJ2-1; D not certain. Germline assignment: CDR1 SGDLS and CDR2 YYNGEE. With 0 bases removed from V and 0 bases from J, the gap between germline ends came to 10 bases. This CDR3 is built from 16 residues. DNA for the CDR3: TGTGCCAGCAGCGTAGGAGGCGGAAGCTCCTACAATGAGCAGTTCTTC. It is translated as CASSVGGGSSYNEQFF.

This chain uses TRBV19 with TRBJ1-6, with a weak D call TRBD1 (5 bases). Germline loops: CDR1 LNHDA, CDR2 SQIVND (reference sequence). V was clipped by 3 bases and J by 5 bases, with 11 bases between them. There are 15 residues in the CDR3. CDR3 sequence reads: CASSIWWGDNSPLHF. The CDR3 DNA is TGTGCCAGTAGTATTTGGTGGGGGGATAATTCACCCCTCCACTTT.

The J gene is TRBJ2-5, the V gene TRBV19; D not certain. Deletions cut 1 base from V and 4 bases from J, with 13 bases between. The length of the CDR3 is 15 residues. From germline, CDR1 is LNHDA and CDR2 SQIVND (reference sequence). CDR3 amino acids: CASSIGLPLRETQYF. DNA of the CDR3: TGTGCCAGTAGTATAGGTCTACCACTGCGAGAGACCCAGTACTTC.

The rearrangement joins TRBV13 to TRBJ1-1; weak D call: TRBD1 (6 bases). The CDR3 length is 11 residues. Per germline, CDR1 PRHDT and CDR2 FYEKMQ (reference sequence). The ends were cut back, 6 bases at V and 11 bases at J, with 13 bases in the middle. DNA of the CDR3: TGTGCCAGCAGGGGGGCCTCTAGGGCTTTCTTT. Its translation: CASRGASRAFF.

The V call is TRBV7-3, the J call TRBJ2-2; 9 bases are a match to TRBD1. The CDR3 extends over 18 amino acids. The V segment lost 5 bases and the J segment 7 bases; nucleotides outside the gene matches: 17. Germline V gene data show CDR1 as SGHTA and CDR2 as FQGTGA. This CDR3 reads CASSPGLTGQGWVGELFF. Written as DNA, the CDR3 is TGTGCCAGCAGCCCCGGCTTAACGGGACAGGGCTGGGTCGGGGAGCTGTTTTTT.

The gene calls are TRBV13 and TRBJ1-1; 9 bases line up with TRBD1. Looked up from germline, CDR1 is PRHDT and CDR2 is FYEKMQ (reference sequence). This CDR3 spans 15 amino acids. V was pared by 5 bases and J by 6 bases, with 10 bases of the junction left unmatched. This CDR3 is CASSPASQGAAEAFF. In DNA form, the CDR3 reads TGTGCCAGCAGCCCCGCGTCACAGGGGGCGGCTGAAGCTTTCTTT.

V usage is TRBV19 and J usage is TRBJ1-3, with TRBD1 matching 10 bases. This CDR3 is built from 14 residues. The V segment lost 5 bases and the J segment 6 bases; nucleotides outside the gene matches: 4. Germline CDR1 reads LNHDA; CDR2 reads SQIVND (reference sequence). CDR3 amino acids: CASSSDRGENTIYF. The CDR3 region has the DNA TGTGCCAGTAGTTCGGACAGGGGGGAAAACACCATATATTTT.

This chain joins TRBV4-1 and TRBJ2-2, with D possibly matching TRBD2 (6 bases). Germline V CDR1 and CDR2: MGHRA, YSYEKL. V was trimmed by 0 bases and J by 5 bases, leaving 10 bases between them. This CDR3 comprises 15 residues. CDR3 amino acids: CASSQDVGGTGELFF. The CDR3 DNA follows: TGCGCCAGCAGCCAAGATGTCGGGGGAACCGGGGAGCTGTTTTTT.

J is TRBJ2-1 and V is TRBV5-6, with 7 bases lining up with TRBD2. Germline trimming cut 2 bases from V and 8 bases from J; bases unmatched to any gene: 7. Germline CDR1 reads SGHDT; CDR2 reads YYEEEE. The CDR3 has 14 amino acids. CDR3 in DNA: TGTGCCAGCAGCTTCGGGGGGTGGTTCGATGAGCAGTTCTTC. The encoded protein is CASSFGGWFDEQFF.

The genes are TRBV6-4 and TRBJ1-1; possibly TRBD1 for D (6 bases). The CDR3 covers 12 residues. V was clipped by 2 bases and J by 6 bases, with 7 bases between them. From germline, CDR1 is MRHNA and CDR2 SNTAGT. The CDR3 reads CASSDGGAEAFF. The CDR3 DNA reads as TGTGCCAGCAGTGACGGGGGCGCTGAAGCTTTCTTT.

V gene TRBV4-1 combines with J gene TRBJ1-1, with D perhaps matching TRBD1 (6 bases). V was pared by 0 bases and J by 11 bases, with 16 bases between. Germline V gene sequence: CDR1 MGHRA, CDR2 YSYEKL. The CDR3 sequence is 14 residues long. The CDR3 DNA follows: TGCGCCAGCAGCCAAGATGTGGGGCAGGGGACGGCTTTCTTT. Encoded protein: CASSQDVGQGTAFF.